This TCR beta chain originates from a study of human T cells and chemical hapten exposure. This clonotype showed up just a few times. TCRdb passed the RACE reads through MiXCR, listing each CDR3 protein once. The table has around 340,000 distinct CDR3 sequences, roughly 6.9% seen once. Time point meaning: patch test 1, 2 weeks after DPC sensitization. Treatment in this sample: therapeutic diphenylcyclopropenone sensitization with weekly scalp DPC. The junction had 8 bases not matched to a gene; V was cut back by 2 bases and J by 6 bases. This CDR3 contains 15 residues. The V gene's germline CDR1 is LGHNA and CDR2 YSLEER.

The chain couples TRBV4-3 to TRBJ1-1, with TRBD1 identical over 8 bases. The source material was whole blood, sampled in connection with sensitization to the hapten diphenylcyclopropenone (DPC). The TCR comes from a woman younger than 30 with alopecia areata. Some clones in this sample may be carry-over from other donors' samples. This CDR3 is CASSQRGDRGPEAFF. CDR3 coding DNA: TGCGCCAGCAGCCAAAGGGGAGACAGGGGCCCTGAAGCTTTCTTT.